The source of this TCR beta chain is a study of metastatic and nonmetastatic thyroid tumors. Across the whole study: Comparison of repertoires was carried out across blood and tumor or nodule tissue from malignant and benign thyroid patients.

TCRdb ran MiXCR on the PCR reads. The data hold roughly 71,000 clones, with 18% observed a single time. Every patient underwent thyroid surgery untreated. This clone was recorded at least ten times. This clonotype was sampled from a female donor with papillary thyroid cancer or a benign thyroid nodule (not recorded which). Some clones in this sample may be carry-over from other donors' samples. Sequencing used blood.

The CDR3 DNA is TGTGCAGAAGGACAGGGGAGCATGAACACTGAAGCTTTCTTT. It translates to CAEGQGSMNTEAFF. The chain combines TRBV2 with TRBJ1-1; 9 nucleotides match TRBD1. Germline V gene data show CDR1 as SNHLY and CDR2 as FYNNEI. The CDR3 sequence is 14 residues long.